The clone carrying this T cell receptor (beta chain) was observed at least ten times. Alongside a J-beta primer mix, a sample-barcoded 5' primer served in a second PCR lasting roughly 7 to 11 cycles. TCRdb recomputed calls from the 5' RACE reads with MiXCR, one row per CDR3 protein. The profile shows 600,000 or so distinct CDR3 sequences, around 31% of them singletons. The sample comes from a study of blood T cells in healthy people across ages. Study information: With template switching, about one barcoded beta molecule was captured per two T cells.

This CDR3 comprises 16 residues. V was shortened by 1 base and J by 1 base, with 13 bases between the two germline ends. Germline loops: CDR1 LGHNA, CDR2 YNFKEQ. This chain connects TRBV4-2 to TRBJ1-2, with D perhaps TRBD1 (5 bases). This receptor was identified in a woman over 75 in good health. The sequencing input was blood. CDR3 amino acids: CASSQGDRGLNYGYTF. Here the CDR3 DNA reads TGTGCCAGCAGCCAAGGGGATCGGGGACTTAACTATGGCTACACCTTC.